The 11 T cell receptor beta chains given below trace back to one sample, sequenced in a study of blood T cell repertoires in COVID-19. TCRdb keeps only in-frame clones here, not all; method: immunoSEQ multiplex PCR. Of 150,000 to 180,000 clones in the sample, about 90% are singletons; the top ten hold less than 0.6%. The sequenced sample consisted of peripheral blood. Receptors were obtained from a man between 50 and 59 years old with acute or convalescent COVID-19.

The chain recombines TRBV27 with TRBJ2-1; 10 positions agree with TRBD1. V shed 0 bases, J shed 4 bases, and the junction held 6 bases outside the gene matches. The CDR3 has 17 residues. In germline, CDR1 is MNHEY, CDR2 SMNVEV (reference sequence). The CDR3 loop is CASSLSAGTGDYNEQFF. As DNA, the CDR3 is TGTGCCAGCAGTTTATCGGCCGGGACAGGGGATTACAATGAGCAGTTCTTC.

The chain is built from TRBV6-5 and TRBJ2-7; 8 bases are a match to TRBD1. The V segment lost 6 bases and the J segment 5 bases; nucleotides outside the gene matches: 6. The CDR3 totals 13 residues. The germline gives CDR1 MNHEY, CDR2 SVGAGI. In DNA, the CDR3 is TGTGCCAGCAGCCGGACAGGGAGCGACGAGCAGTACTTC. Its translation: CASSRTGSDEQYF.

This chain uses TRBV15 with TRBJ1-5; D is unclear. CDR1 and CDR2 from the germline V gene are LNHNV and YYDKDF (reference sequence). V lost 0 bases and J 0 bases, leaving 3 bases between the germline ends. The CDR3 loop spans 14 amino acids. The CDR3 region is CATSRDHSNQPQHF. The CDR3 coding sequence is TGTGCCACCAGCAGAGACCATAGCAATCAGCCCCAGCATTTT.

The CDR3 spells CASSLAAGFRYEQYF. Here the CDR3 DNA reads TGTGCCAGCAGCTTGGCCGCAGGGTTCCGGTACGAGCAGTACTTC. The chain links TRBV7-2 to TRBJ2-7; the D gene is possibly TRBD1 (5 bases). This CDR3 contains 15 residues. Trimming stripped 3 bases from V and 4 bases from J, with 16 bases between. Germline assignment: CDR1 SGHTA and CDR2 FQGNSA.

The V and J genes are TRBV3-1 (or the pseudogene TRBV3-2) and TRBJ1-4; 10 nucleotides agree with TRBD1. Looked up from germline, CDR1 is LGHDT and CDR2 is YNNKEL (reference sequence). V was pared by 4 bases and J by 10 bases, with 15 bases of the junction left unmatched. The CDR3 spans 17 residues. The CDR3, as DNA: TGTGCCAGCAGCCGATGGGACAGGGGTGTCGGGCCTGGAAAACTGTTTTTT. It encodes CASSRWDRGVGPGKLFF.

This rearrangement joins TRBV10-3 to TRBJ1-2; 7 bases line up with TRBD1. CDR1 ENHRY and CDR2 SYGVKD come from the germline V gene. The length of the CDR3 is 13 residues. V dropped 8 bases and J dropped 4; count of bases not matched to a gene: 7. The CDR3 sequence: CAILTGESYGYTF. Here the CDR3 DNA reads TGTGCCATCCTTACAGGGGAGAGCTATGGCTACACCTTC.

The CDR3 bases are TGTGCCAGCAGACAGGGGAGAGGGTTTAGCACAGATACGCAGTATTTT. Protein: CASRQGRGFSTDTQYF. V and J are TRBV6-6 and TRBJ2-3; TRBD1 aligns across 7 bases. V dropped 6 bases and J dropped 0; count of bases not matched to a gene: 9. CDR3 length: 16 residues. CDR1 and CDR2 (germline): MNHNY, SVGAGI (reference sequence).

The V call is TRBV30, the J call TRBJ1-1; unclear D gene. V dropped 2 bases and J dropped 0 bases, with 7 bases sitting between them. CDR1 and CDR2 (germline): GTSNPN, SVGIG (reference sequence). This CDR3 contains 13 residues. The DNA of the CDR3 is TGTGCCTGGAGTCCGTACATGAACACTGAAGCTTTCTTT. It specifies CAWSPYMNTEAFF.

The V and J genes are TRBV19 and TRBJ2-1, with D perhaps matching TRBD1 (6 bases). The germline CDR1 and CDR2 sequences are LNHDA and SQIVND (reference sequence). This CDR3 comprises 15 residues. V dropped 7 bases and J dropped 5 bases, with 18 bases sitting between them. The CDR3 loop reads CASTLGGHINNEQFF. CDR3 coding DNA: TGTGCCAGTACCCTAGGGGGACACATTAACAATGAGCAGTTCTTC.

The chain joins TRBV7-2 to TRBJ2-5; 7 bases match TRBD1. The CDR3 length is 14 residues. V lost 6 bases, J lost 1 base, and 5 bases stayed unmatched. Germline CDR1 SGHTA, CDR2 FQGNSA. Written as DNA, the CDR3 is TGTGCCAGCAGTGGGACAGCCTTCCAAGAGACCCAGTACTTC. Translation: CASSGTAFQETQYF.

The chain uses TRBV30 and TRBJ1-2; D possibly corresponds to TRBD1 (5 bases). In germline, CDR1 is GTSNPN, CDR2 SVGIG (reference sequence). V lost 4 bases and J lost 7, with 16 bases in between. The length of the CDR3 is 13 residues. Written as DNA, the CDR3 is TGTGCCTGGAATCCAGGGTCTTTTTCTGGCTACACCTTC. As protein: CAWNPGSFSGYTF.